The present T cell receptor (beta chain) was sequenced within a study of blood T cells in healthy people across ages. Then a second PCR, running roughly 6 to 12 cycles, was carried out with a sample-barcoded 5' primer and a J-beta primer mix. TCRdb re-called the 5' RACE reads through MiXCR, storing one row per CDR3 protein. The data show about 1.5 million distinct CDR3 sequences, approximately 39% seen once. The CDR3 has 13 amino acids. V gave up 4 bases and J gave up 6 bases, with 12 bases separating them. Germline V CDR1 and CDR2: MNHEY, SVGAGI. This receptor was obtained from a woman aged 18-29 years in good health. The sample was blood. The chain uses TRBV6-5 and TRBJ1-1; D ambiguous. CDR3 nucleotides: TGTGCCAGCAGTTTCCGTAGGGTCTCTGAAGCTTTCTTT. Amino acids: CASSFRRVSEAFF.